This T cell receptor beta chain was sequenced for a study of cytomegalovirus exposure and HLA in healthy donors. For the study at large: T cells numbering around 180 million yielded more than 95 million unique TCR beta sequences in an earlier analysis.

Amplification used 60 Vbeta primers and 13 Jbeta primers. The repertoire was sequenced with immunoSEQ multiplex PCR; TCRdb's copy has only in-frame clones and lacks some. The profile shows over 75,000 clones, 67% of them singletons. The length of the CDR3 is 16 residues. Trimming took 4 bases from V and 0 from J; bases not matched to a gene: 4. Germline V lookup: CDR1 MGHRA, CDR2 YSYEKL. This clone appeared a few times. The sequence came from a man aged 25 to 45 in good health and CMV-seronegative. This chain connects TRBV4-1 to TRBJ2-5, with 11 bases matching TRBD2. The sequenced sample was PBMCs. The CDR3 bases are TGCGCCAGCAGCCGGAATAGCGGGGGGGACCAAGAGACCCAGTACTTC. Protein product: CASSRNSGGDQETQYF.